These T cell receptor beta chains were read from a single sample in a study of T cell responses to AZD1222 COVID-19 vaccine. Profiling relied on immunoSEQ multiplex PCR, and the TCRdb table lists in-frame clones only, not all of them. The data show 100,000 to 150,000 clones, 90% seen once. The material sequenced was peripheral blood, taken on day 0 of AZD1222 vaccination. The receptors originated from an adult in good health. The CDR3 runs from the conserved cysteine through the conserved F or W. A D gene is named only where the DNA matches it firmly. A clone size is listed for some rows: how often the clone was seen (once, few, many), or a class if it is expanded.

TRBV12-3/TRBV12-4	.	TRBJ2-7	.	TGTGCCAGCAGTCTCACCTACTACGAGCAGTACTTC	CASSLTYYEQYF
TRBV10-3	.	TRBJ1-4	TRBD1	TGTGCCACCGCGACAGGGCTGAGGGAAAAACTGTTTTTT	CATATGLREKLFF
TRBV12-3/TRBV12-4	once	TRBJ1-6	.	TGTGCCAGCAGTTTACAGGAGGTTGCCCCCCTCCACTTT	CASSLQEVAPLHF
TRBV20-1	.	TRBJ2-3	.	TGCAGTGCTAGGATATCAGATACGCAGTATTTT	CSARISDTQYF
TRBV6-5	once	TRBJ1-5	TRBD1	TGTGCCAGCAGTCGGGGACAGGGTTTTCAGCCCCAGCATTTT	CASSRGQGFQPQHF
TRBV13	.	TRBJ1-2	TRBD1	TGTGCCAGCAGCCCGGGGACAGGGGAGAGCTATGGCTACACCTTC	CASSPGTGESYGYTF
TRBV7-3	.	TRBJ1-2	.	TGTGCCAGCAGTTTTCAGGGCGGTCATGGCTACACCTTC	CASSFQGGHGYTF
TRBV5-1	once	TRBJ1-4	.	TGCGCCAGCAGCTTGAATCCAGGTGATAATGAAAAACTGTTTTTT	CASSLNPGDNEKLFF
TRBV4-3	few	TRBJ2-7	TRBD2	TGCGCCAGCAGCCAAGACACTAGCGGGGGGTCCTACGAGCAGTACTTC	CASSQDTSGGSYEQYF
TRBV27	.	TRBJ1-2	.	TGTGCCAGCAGTTTTAGGGGTAGTGGCTACACCTTC	CASSFRGSGYTF
TRBV6-1	once	TRBJ1-2	.	TGTGCCAGCAGTGAAGGGGCAGCTACTAACTATGGCTACACCTTC	CASSEGAATNYGYTF
TRBV4-3	.	TRBJ2-4	TRBD1	TGCGCCAGCAGCCAGGGACAGGCCCAGGACATTCAGTACTTC	CASSQGQAQDIQYF
TRBV11-2	few	TRBJ2-2	TRBD2	TGTGCCAGCAGCTCCAGCGGGGGGAACACCGGGGAGCTGTTTTTT	CASSSSGGNTGELFF
TRBV11-2	.	TRBJ1-5	TRBD1	TGTGCCAGCAGCTTGGCCGGGACAGGGGCCGGTAGCAATCAGCCCCAGCATTTT	CASSLAGTGAGSNQPQHF
TRBV7-2	.	TRBJ2-1	TRBD1	TGTGCCAGCAGCTTGACAGGGTACGGCCATGAGCAGTTCTTC	CASSLTGYGHEQFF
TRBV7-2	.	TRBJ2-7	TRBD1	TGTGCCAGCAGCCTAAGGACAGGGAACTATGAGCAGTACTTC	CASSLRTGNYEQYF
TRBV28	.	TRBJ2-7	TRBD2	TGTGCCAGCAGGGCAGCGGGGGGGGAAGGGCACGAGCAGTACTTC	CASRAAGGEGHEQYF
TRBV7-2	.	TRBJ1-1	TRBD1	TGTGCCAGCAGCATTACAGGGGGCACTGAAGCTTTCTTT	CASSITGGTEAFF
TRBV7-3	.	TRBJ2-1	.	TGTGCAAAACACCTGTTCGGGGCGGGTAATGAGCAGTTCTTC	CAKHLFGAGNEQFF
TRBV6-5	.	TRBJ1-5	.	TGTGCCAGCAGTTACGGTAGGAATCAGCCCCAGCATTTT	CASSYGRNQPQHF
TRBV12-3/TRBV12-4	.	TRBJ1-3	.	TGTGCCAGCAGCCACGGAGGAAACACCATATATTTT	CASSHGGNTIYF
TRBV19	.	TRBJ2-5	.	TGTGCCAGTAAGCCCCCCTTTTCGGGGACCCAGTACTTC	CASKPPFSGTQYF
TRBV18	.	TRBJ1-6	TRBD1	TGTGCCAGCTCACCGACAGGGGGCGACTCACCCCTCCACTTT	CASSPTGGDSPLHF
TRBV6-5	.	TRBJ1-2	.	TGTGCCAGCAGTTACGAGTTTAGTGATGGCTACACCTTC	CASSYEFSDGYTF
TRBV28	.	TRBJ2-1	TRBD2	TGTGCCAGCAGTTTATATCTAGCGGGGGCCCAGGATGAGCAGTTCTTC	CASSLYLAGAQDEQFF
TRBV6-4	.	TRBJ2-3	.	TGTGCCAGCAGGCCAGCGGGTATGCGCACAGATACGCAGTATTTT	CASRPAGMRTDTQYF
TRBV7-3	many	TRBJ2-1	TRBD2	TGTGCCAGCAGCTTAGTGTTGTTGGGGACTAGCGGGGGCCGGGAGAATGAGCAGTTCTTC	CASSLVLLGTSGGRENEQFF
TRBV3-1/TRBV3-2	.	TRBJ2-3	.	TGTGCCAGCAGCTTCCAAGGGGCAGGGGCCCGAACGCGTGACACAGATACGCAGTATTTT	CASSFQGAGARTRDTDTQYF
TRBV7-2	.	TRBJ1-6	TRBD1	TGTGCCAGCAGTTGGACAGGGCCGCAGAATTCACCCCTCCACTTT	CASSWTGPQNSPLHF
TRBV27	.	TRBJ1-1	.	TGTGCCAGCAGTGTTGGGACACCTACCATGAACACTGAAGCTTTCTTT	CASSVGTPTMNTEAFF
TRBV5-1	.	TRBJ1-6	TRBD1	TGCGCCAGCAGCTTGGATATGGCAGGGGGTTCACCCCTCCACTTT	CASSLDMAGGSPLHF
TRBV28	.	TRBJ2-7	.	TGTGCCAGCAGTTTTAGAGGGTCGCTCGGTTTGGGCGAGCAGTACTTC	CASSFRGSLGLGEQYF
TRBV9	few	TRBJ1-1	.	TGTGCCAGCAGCGTTGGATCTTTGGGGAACACTGAAGCTTTCTTT	CASSVGSLGNTEAFF
TRBV19	.	TRBJ2-7	.	TGTGCCAGTAGGGGTAACGAGCAGTACTTC	CASRGNEQYF
TRBV5-4	.	TRBJ1-1	.	TGTGCCAGCAGCTTTAGCTACATGAACACTGAAGCTTTCTTT	CASSFSYMNTEAFF
TRBV2	.	TRBJ1-2	.	TGTGCCAGCAGTGAGGTGTCCGCTGGCTACACCTTC	CASSEVSAGYTF
TRBV6-2/TRBV6-3	.	TRBJ1-1	.	TGTGCCAGCAGTTACTCCGGGGAGAACACTGAAGCTTTCTTT	CASSYSGENTEAFF
TRBV24-1	once	TRBJ1-2	.	TGTGCCACCAGTGATGAGGGGGGCTATGGCTACACCTTC	CATSDEGGYGYTF
TRBV27	.	TRBJ2-1	.	TGTGCCAGCAGGTGGGCCTCTAGCTCCTACAATGAGCAGTTCTTC	CASRWASSSYNEQFF
TRBV6-1	.	TRBJ2-7	.	TGTGCCAGCAGTGAGGCACTCCTTCAGGACGAGCAGTACTTC	CASSEALLQDEQYF
TRBV10-3	.	TRBJ1-1	TRBD1	TGTGCCATCAGAGACAGGGGGCCGACTGAAGCTTTCTTT	CAIRDRGPTEAFF